The 7 T cell receptor beta chains presented below share a single source sample, sequenced in a study of T cells after yellow fever vaccination. TCRdb fed the 5' RACE reads into MiXCR, producing one record per CDR3 protein. Seen here are 20,000 to 25,000 distinct CDR3 sequences, around 5% observed once, and the top ten hold 20%. This specimen was PBMCs, either bulk or a sorted T-cell subset (CD4+, CD8+, memory, or dextramer-sorted; not recorded which), taken about 41 days after the first yellow fever vaccination. These TCRs come from a young man who received the YFV17D yellow fever vaccine.

This rearrangement joins TRBV6-1 to TRBJ2-2; 8 bases agree with TRBD1. J gave up 4 bases and V 2 bases, and 12 bases lay outside the gene matches. Per germline, CDR1 MNHNS and CDR2 SASEGT. The CDR3 is 18 amino acids. The CDR3 bases are TGTGCCAGCAGTGAAACCTCCGGGACAGGAATCCCCACCGGGGAGCTGTTTTTT. This translates into CASSETSGTGIPTGELFF.

This clonotype came up many times. The chain uses TRBV5-1 and TRBJ1-1, with TRBD1 matching over 8 bases. The CDR3 consists of 16 residues. Germline V gene sequence: CDR1 SGHRS, CDR2 YFSETQ. V trimming: 4 bases; J trimming: 1 base; junction bases outside the gene matches: 9. The CDR3 is CASSPTGGYRNTEAFF. For the CDR3, the DNA is TGCGCCAGCAGCCCAACAGGGGGATATCGGAACACTGAAGCTTTCTTT.

In this sample, this clonotype turned up many times. The chain combines TRBV5-1 with TRBJ2-5; D ambiguous. Trimming took off 5 bases at V and 0 bases at J, with 11 bases between the two ends. Germline V gene sequence: CDR1 SGHRS, CDR2 YFSETQ. The CDR3 is 14 amino acids. The CDR3 sequence is CASRLSEYQETQYF. The DNA of the CDR3 is TGCGCCAGCAGACTCTCTGAGTACCAAGAGACCCAGTACTTC.

As for this clonotype: A read error may be the cause here, since a much bigger clone is one base away. The V and J genes are TRBV5-4 and TRBJ2-1; D is unclear. Germline V gene data show CDR1 as SGHNT and CDR2 as YYREEE (reference sequence). The CDR3 is 13 residues long. V lost 1 base and J 8 bases, leaving 10 bases between the germline ends. The CDR3 region is CASSLHGVYEQFF. CDR3 nucleotides: TGTGCCAGCAGCTTGCATGGGGTATATGAGCAGTTCTTC.

This clonotype was recorded at least ten times. The V and J genes are TRBV7-2 and TRBJ1-2; 10 nucleotides match TRBD1. Germline trimming cut 3 bases from V and 2 bases from J; bases unmatched to any gene: 3. From germline, CDR1 is SGHTA and CDR2 FQGNSA. This CDR3 region has 15 residues. In nucleotides, the CDR3 is TGTGCCAGCAGCTTCGGGACAGGGGTCAACTATGGCTACACCTTC. Translating gives CASSFGTGVNYGYTF.

This clonotype showed up many times. This chain links TRBV10-3 with TRBJ2-7; D assignment may be TRBD1 or TRBD2 (6 bases each). V was clipped by 0 bases and J by 6 bases, with 15 bases between them. CDR1 and CDR2 (germline): ENHRY, SYGVKD. This CDR3 region has 15 residues. The CDR3 nucleotides read TGTGCCATCAGTGAGTCAGGGGGGCAGGCAAGCGAGCAGTACTTC. This encodes CAISESGGQASEQYF.

In its sample, this clonotype was seen many times. V and J are TRBV20-1 and TRBJ2-1; no reliable D call. Germline V gives CDR1 DFQATT, CDR2 SNEGSKA (reference sequence). Trimming removed 1 base from V and 5 bases from J, with 6 bases in between. The CDR3 extends over 12 amino acids. The CDR3 protein is CSARGLNNEQFF. CDR3 coding DNA: TGCAGTGCTAGAGGCCTGAACAATGAGCAGTTCTTC.